This T cell receptor beta chain emerged from a study of regulatory T cells in long-lasting Graves disease (dated by TCRdb to about 2021). Describing the broader study: Persistent Graves' disease was defined as persistently positive TSH receptor autoantibodies together with antithyroid drug treatment for over 5 years. Peripheral blood TCR sequencing and RNA sequencing compared persistent Graves' disease patients with newly diagnosed Graves' disease patients. The study took place in China and was registered as a clinical trial. A total of around 35 samples underwent TCR sequencing: roughly 13 from persistent and some 20 from newly diagnosed Graves' disease patients. Persistent Graves' disease patients in the clinical cohort had taken antithyroid drugs for 9 to 11 years on average.

Sample time point, as interpreted from the label and publication: persistent/refractory GD, antithyroid drugs over 5 years with positive TRAb. For both TCR sequencing and RNA sequencing, RNA was extracted from PBMCs using TRIzol. The diagnosis of Graves' disease was made according to American Thyroid Association guidelines. The patients came from an endocrinology department in Xi'an, China. From each patient, around 9 milliliters of peripheral blood was collected into an EDTA anticoagulant tube. Ficoll Paque Plus density gradient separation was used to isolate PBMCs, and no additional T cell sorting was done. An Agilent 2100 Bioanalyzer and agarose gel were used to check RNA quality, and a NanoDrop 2000 was used to measure RNA concentration. Findings and caveats that apply to the study as a whole: Compared with newly diagnosed patients, persistent Graves' disease patients had lower TCR Shannon entropy and fewer highly expanded clones, which suggests clonal expansion. The study examined only peripheral blood because the primary lesion, thyroid tissue, could not be accessed. More public clonotypes were shared among persistent patients (roughly 2,700) than among newly diagnosed patients (roughly 1,000). TRBV28, TRBJ1-2 and TRBJ2-5 were preferentially used in persistent disease, while TRBV20-1 and TRBJ2-1 were favored in newly diagnosed disease. The authors noted that the small sample size was a limitation that may lower accuracy. Sequencing and analysis were limited to the TCR beta chain.

Receptor libraries were prepared by multiplex PCR. The instrument was an Illumina HiSeq 4000. TCR beta libraries were built with iRepertoire HTBI primers and Arm-PCR amplification of CDR3 regions. PCR products were gel purified before sequencing. Per the authors' processing: Across samples, fewer than 70 TRBV and 15 or so TRBJ segments were identified and used for gene usage analysis of CDR3 amino acid clonotypes. Filtered high-quality paired reads were merged into contigs using COPE and FqMerger. BLAST was used to align contigs to the IMGT TRBV, TRBD and TRBJ reference genes, and CDR3 was defined following IMGT. Any clonotype with a frequency above 0.1% was classified as a highly expanded clone. Shannon entropy was used to measure repertoire diversity, and the Gini coefficient was used to measure V-J evenness. Clonotypes shared by more than one individual were considered public. The public reads were reprocessed in TCRdb via fastp at Q25 and MiXCR, keeping in-frame beta chains. Rows with a matching CDR3 protein are joined into one entry that keeps the most common DNA and genes. These V and J calls rely on TCRdb rather than the paper's analysis. Across this sample there are around 450,000 distinct CDR3 sequences, with 20% to 25% seen only once. The top ten clones comprise about 6.6% of the sample.

Counted from cysteine to phenylalanine, this CDR3 has 13 amino acids. Solely the CDR3 DNA is kept, with 39 bases framed from the first base. Based on the germline V gene, the CDR1 and CDR2 sequences are SGHAT and FQNNGV. Trimming costs V 7 bases and J 4 bases, and their ends lie 8 bases apart. This clonotype was counted ten times or more. The specificity of this receptor is unknown. No much larger clonotype is one base removed from it; base qualities were not supplied. This clonotype was sampled from a female donor with Graves disease. The receptor chain draws on TRBV11-2 and TRBJ1-6; perhaps TRBD1 is the D gene, with 6 bases matching. The material sequenced was peripheral blood mononuclear cells (PBMCs), taken when the disease was refractory, from a patient treated with antithyroid drugs. CDR3 loop: CASNGQYNSPLHF. The sequence in DNA is TGTGCCAGCAACGGACAGTATAATTCACCCCTCCACTTT.